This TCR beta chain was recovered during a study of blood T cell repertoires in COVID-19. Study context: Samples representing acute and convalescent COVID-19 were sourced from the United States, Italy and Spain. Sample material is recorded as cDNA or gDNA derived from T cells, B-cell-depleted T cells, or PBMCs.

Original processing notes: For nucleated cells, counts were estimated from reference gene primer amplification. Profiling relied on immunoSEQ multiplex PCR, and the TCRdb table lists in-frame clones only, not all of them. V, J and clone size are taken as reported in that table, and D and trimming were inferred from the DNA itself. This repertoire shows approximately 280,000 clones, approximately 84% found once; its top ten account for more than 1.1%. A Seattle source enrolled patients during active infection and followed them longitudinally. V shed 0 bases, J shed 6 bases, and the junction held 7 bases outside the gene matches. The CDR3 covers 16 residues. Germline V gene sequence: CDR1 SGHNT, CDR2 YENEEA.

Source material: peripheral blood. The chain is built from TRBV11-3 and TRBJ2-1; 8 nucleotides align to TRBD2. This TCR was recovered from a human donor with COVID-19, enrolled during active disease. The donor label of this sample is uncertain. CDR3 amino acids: CASSLDESGGINEQFF. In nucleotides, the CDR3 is TGTGCCAGCAGCTTAGATGAGTCGGGAGGGATCAATGAGCAGTTCTTC.